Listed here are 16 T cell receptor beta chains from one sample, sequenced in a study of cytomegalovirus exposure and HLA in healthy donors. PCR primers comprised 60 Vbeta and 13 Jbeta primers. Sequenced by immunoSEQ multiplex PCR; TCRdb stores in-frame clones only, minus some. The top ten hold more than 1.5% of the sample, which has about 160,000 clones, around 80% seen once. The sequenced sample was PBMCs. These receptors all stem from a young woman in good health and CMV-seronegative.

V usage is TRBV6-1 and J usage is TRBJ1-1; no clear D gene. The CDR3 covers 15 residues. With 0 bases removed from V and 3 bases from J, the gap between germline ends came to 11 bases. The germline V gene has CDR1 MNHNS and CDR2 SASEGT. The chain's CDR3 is CASSEAVLGYTEAFF. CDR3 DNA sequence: TGTGCCAGCAGTGAAGCCGTTCTAGGCTACACTGAAGCTTTCTTT.

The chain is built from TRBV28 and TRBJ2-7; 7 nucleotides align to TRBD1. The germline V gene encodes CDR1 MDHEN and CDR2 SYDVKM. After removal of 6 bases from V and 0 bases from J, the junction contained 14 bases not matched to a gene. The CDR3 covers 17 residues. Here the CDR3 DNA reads TGTGCCAGCAGCCCTAAACTACAGGGGAAACACTCCTACGAGCAGTACTTC. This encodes CASSPKLQGKHSYEQYF.

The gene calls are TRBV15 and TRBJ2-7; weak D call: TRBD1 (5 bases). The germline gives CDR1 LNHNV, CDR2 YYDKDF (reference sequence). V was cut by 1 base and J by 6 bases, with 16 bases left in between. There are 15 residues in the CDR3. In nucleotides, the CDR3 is TGTGCCACCAGCAGAGTGGGCAGGGAACGGAGCGAGCAGTACTTC. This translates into CATSRVGRERSEQYF.

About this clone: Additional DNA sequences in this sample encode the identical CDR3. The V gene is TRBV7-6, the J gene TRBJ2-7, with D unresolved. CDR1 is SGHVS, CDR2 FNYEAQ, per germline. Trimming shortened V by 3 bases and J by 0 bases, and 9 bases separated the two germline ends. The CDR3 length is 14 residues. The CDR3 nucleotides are TGTGCCAGCAGCTTTGAGGCTATCTCCTACGAGCAGTACTTC. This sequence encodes CASSFEAISYEQYF.

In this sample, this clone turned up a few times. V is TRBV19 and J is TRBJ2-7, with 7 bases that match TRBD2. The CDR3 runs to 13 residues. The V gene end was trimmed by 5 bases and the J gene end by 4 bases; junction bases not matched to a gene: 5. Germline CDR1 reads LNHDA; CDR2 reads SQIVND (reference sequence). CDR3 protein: CASSEGGTYEQYF. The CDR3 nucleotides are TGTGCCAGTAGTGAGGGAGGGACGTACGAGCAGTACTTC.

CDR3 sequence reads: CASSLANRQLLPMYF. CDR3 nucleotide sequence: TGTGCCAGCAGCTTAGCCAACCGACAGCTACTACCAATGTACTTC. This sequence joins TRBV7-9 and TRBJ2-5; a possible D gene is TRBD1 (5 bases). The CDR3 totals 15 residues. The V end was cut by 0 bases, the J end by 13 bases, with 21 bases between. In germline, CDR1 is SEHNR, CDR2 FQNEAQ (reference sequence).

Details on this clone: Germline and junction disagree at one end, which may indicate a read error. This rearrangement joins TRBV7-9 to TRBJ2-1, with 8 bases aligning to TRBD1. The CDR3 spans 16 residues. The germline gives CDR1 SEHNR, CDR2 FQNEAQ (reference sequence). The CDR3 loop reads CSSSFPSGGARNEQFF. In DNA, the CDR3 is TGTTCCAGCAGCTTTCCGTCAGGGGGCGCGAGGAATGAGCAGTTCTTC.

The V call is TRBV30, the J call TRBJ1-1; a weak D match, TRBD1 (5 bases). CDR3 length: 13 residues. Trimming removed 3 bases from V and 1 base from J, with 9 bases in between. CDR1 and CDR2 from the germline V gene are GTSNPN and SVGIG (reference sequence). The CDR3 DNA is TGTGCCTGGAGGCGGGGACCGAACACTGAAGCTTTCTTT. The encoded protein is CAWRRGPNTEAFF.

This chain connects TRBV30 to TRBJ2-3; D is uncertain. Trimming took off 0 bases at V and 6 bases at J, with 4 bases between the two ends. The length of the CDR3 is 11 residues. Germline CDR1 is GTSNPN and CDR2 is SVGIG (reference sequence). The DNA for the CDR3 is TGTGCCTGGAGTGTCGGGGATACGCAGTATTTT. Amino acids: CAWSVGDTQYF.

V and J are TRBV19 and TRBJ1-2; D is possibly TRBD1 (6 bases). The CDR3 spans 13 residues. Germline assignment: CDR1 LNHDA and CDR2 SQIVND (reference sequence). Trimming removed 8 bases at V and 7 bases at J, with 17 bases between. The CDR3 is CASLGRGFSGYTF. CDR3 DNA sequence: TGTGCCAGTTTAGGCAGGGGTTTTAGTGGCTACACCTTC.

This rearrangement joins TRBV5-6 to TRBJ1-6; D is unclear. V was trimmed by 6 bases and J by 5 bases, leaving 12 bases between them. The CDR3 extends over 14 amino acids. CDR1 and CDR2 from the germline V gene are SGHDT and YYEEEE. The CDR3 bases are TGTGCCAGCAAAGAACGAGGGAATAATTCACCCCTCCACTTT. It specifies CASKERGNNSPLHF.

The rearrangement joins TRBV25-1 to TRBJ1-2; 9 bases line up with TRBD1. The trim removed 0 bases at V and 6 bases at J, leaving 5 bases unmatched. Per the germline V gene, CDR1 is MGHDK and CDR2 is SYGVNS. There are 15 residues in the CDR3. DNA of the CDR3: TGTGCCAGCAGTGAATATTCAGGGGACAGGGATGGCTACACCTTC. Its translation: CASSEYSGDRDGYTF.

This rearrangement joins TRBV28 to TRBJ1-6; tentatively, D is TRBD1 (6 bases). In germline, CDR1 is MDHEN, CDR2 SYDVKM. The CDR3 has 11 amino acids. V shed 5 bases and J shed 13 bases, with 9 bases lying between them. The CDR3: CASSLGHPLHF. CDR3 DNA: TGTGCCAGCAGTCTGGGACACCCCCTCCACTTT.

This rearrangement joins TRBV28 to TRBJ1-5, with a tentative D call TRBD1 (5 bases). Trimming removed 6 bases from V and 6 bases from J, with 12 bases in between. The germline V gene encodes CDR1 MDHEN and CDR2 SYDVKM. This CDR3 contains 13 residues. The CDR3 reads CASRKRGGQPQHF. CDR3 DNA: TGTGCCAGCAGAAAAAGGGGCGGTCAGCCCCAGCATTTT.

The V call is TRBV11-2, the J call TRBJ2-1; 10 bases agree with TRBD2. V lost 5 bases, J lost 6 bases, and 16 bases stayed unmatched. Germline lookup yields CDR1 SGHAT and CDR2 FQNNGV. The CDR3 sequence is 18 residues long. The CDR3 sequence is CASSPRGGWTSGFNEQFF. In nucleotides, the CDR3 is TGTGCCAGCAGCCCCAGGGGGGGGTGGACTAGCGGTTTCAATGAGCAGTTCTTC. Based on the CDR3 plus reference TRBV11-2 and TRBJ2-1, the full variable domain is EAGVAQSPRYKIIEKRQSVAFWCNPISGHATLYWYQQILGQGPKLLIQFQNNGVVDDSQLPKDRFSAERLKGVDSTLKIQPAKLEDSAVYLCASSPRGGWTSGFNEQFFGPGTRLTVL.

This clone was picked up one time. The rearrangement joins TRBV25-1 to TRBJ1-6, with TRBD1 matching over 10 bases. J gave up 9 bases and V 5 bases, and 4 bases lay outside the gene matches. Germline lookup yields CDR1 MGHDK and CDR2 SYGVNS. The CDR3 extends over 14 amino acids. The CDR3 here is CASSIRTGGSPLHF. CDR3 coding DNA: TGTGCCAGCAGTATCCGGACAGGGGGTTCACCCCTCCACTTT.